This is a list of T cell receptor beta chains from one sample in a study of identifying expanded T cells in peripheral blood. TCRdb's copy holds only in-frame clones and misses some; the assay was immunoSEQ multiplex PCR. The sample lists 100,000 to 150,000 clones; roughly 84% were seen once. What was sequenced was blood. The origin of the receptors is a person aged 18 to 75 in good health. Both conserved end residues are part of each CDR3. A D gene is named only where the DNA matches it firmly. The size field is filled for only some rows; it gives once, few, many or a size class.

abundance,v_gene,d_gene,len,j_gene,CDR3nt,CDR3aa
.,TRBV6-1,TRBD1,16,TRBJ2-5,TGTGCCAGCAGTGAAGACGGACAGGGGGCTGGAGAGACCCAGTACTTC,CASSEDGQGAGETQYF
.,TRBV7-2,TRBD1,15,TRBJ1-6,TGTGCCAGCAGCCCAAGGACAGGGATTAATTCACCCCTCCACTTT,CASSPRTGINSPLHF
.,TRBV7-9,.,15,TRBJ2-7,TGTGCCAGCAGCTTATATCGGGGCCGGGGTTACGAGCAGTACTTC,CASSLYRGRGYEQYF
.,TRBV7-2,TRBD1,15,TRBJ2-3,TGTGCCAGCAGCCTAGACAGGGGGCACGGAGATACGCAGTATTTT,CASSLDRGHGDTQYF
few,TRBV30,.,15,TRBJ1-6,TGTGCCTGGAGTAGAGTGAGGGAGGTTAATTCACCCCTCCACTTT,CAWSRVREVNSPLHF
.,TRBV13,TRBD1,17,TRBJ2-2,TGTGCCAGCAGCTCCATCCGCGACAGGGTTCGTGGCGGGGAGCTGTTTTTT,CASSSIRDRVRGGELFF
.,TRBV6-5,.,15,TRBJ2-2,TGTGCCAGCAATCGGGACCACGCGAACACCGGGGAGCTGTTTTTT,CASNRDHANTGELFF
.,TRBV27,TRBD1,13,TRBJ1-2,TGTGCCAGCAGTCCCGACAGGGGGAATGGCTACACCTTC,CASSPDRGNGYTF
.,TRBV7-2,TRBD1,15,TRBJ1-5,TGTGCCAGCAGGCTCAACAGGGGAGGCAATCAGCCCCAGCATTTT,CASRLNRGGNQPQHF
.,TRBV19,TRBD1,14,TRBJ2-2,TGTGCCAGTAGTATGAGTCAGGGGGTCGGGGAGCTGTTTTTT,CASSMSQGVGELFF
.,TRBV4-1,TRBD2,15,TRBJ2-7,TGCGCCAGCAGCCACTACCCGGGACTAGTGGCCGAGCAGTACTTC,CASSHYPGLVAEQYF
.,TRBV10-1,.,12,TRBJ1-1,TGCGCCAGAGGATCGGGGGACACTGAAGCTTTCTTT,CARGSGDTEAFF
.,TRBV30,.,14,TRBJ2-2,TGTGCCTGGAGGAGGGACACCAACACCGGGGAGCTGTTTTTT,CAWRRDTNTGELFF
.,TRBV19,.,12,TRBJ1-1,TGTGCCAGTAGTACAACGACAGGCCAAGCTTTCTTT,CASSTTTGQAFF
.,TRBV5-4,.,15,TRBJ1-6,TGTGCCAGCAGCCCGGACAGCGTATGGAATTCACCCCTCCACTTT,CASSPDSVWNSPLHF
.,TRBV6-1,TRBD1,14,TRBJ1-3,TGTGCCAGCAGTATGACAGGGCTCGGAAACACCATATATTTT,CASSMTGLGNTIYF
.,TRBV5-1,.,17,TRBJ1-1,TGCGCCAGCAGCTTGGGGACAAGTCTTATACCGAACACTGAAGCTTTCTTT,CASSLGTSLIPNTEAFF
.,TRBV5-4,.,15,TRBJ1-2,TGTGCCAGCAGCTCCCCCAGGGGCACCAACTATGGCTACACCTTC,CASSSPRGTNYGYTF
.,TRBV7-9,.,18,TRBJ2-4,TGTGCCAGCAGCCCCAGGGACCAATCCCGAGGTGACAAAAACATTCAGTACTTC,CASSPRDQSRGDKNIQYF
.,TRBV4-3,TRBD1,15,TRBJ1-1,TGCGCCAGCAGCCCGGGGACAGGATCTAACACTGAAGCTTTCTTT,CASSPGTGSNTEAFF
.,TRBV6-5,TRBD1,13,TRBJ1-5,TGTGCCAGCAGTCGACAGGGTTCTCAGCCCCAGCATTTT,CASSRQGSQPQHF
few,TRBV7-9,TRBD1,13,TRBJ1-6,TGTGCCAGCAGTTCGACAGGGGATTCACCCCTCCACTTT,CASSSTGDSPLHF
once,TRBV27,.,16,TRBJ1-6,TGTGCCAGCAGTTTTACAGACCCTCAGGGAGGATCCCCCCTCCACTTT,CASSFTDPQGGSPLHF
.,TRBV6-5,.,14,TRBJ1-1,TGTGCCAGCAGGCGAACAGGGTTTGGCACTGAAGCTTTCTTT,CASRRTGFGTEAFF
.,TRBV11-2,TRBD2,16,TRBJ2-3,TGTGCCAGCAGCTCGCGCGGGACTAACCCCACAGATACGCAGTATTTT,CASSSRGTNPTDTQYF
few,TRBV7-2,TRBD1,14,TRBJ1-2,TGTGCCAGCAGCCCGGACAGGGAGTACGGTGGCTACACCTTC,CASSPDREYGGYTF
.,TRBV4-1,.,17,TRBJ2-1,TGCGCCAGCAGCCAAGTGAGTGCAGGTTTGGTTTTCGGTGAGCAGTTCTTC,CASSQVSAGLVFGEQFF
.,TRBV9,TRBD1,14,TRBJ2-1,TGTGCCAGCAGCGTAGCTACAGGGGACAATGAGCAGTTCTTC,CASSVATGDNEQFF
.,TRBV2,.,15,TRBJ2-1,TGTGCCAGCAGTCGAGGGATTAGCTCCTACAATGAGCAGTTCTTC,CASSRGISSYNEQFF